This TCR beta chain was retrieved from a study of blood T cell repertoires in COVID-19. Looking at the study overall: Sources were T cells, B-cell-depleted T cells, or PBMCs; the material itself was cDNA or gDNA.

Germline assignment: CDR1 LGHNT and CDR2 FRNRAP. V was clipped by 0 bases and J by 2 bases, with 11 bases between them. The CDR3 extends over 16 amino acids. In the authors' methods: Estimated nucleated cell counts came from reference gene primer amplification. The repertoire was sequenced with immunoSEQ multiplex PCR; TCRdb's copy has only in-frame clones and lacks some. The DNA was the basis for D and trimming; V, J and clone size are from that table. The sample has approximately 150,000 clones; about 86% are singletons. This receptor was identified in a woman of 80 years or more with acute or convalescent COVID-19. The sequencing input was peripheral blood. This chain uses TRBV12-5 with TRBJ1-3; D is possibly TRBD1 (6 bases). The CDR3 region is CASGLVQGAPGNTIYF. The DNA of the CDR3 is TGTGCTAGTGGTTTGGTACAGGGAGCTCCTGGAAACACCATATATTTT.